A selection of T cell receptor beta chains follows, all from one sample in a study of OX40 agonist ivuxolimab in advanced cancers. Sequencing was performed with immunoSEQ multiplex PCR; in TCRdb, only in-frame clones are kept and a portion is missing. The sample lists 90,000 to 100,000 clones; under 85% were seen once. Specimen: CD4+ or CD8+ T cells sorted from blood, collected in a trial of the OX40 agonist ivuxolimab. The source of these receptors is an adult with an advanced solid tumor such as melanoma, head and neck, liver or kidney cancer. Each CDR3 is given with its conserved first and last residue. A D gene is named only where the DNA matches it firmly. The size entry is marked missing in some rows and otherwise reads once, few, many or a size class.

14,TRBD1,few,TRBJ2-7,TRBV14,TGTGCCAGCAGCCGGGACAGGGGGCTCGACGAGCAGTACTTC,CASSRDRGLDEQYF
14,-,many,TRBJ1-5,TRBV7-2,TGTGCCAGCAGCTTGCGGGGGGGCAATCAGCCCCAGCATTTT,CASSLRGGNQPQHF
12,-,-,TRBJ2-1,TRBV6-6,TGTGCCAGCAGTGTGACCGGGACTCAGCAGTTCTTC,CASSVTGTQQFF
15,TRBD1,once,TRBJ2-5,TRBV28,TGTGCCAGCAGTTTACCGAGACAGGGGGCGCGTCACCAGTACTTC,CASSLPRQGARHQYF
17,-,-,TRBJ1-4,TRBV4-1,TGCGCCAGCAGCCAAGACTCTCAGCTTCAGGCTAATGAAAAACTGTTTTTT,CASSQDSQLQANEKLFF
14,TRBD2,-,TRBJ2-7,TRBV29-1,TGCAGCGCCCGGGGAGGGACTGGAGCCTACGAGCAGTACTTC,CSARGGTGAYEQYF
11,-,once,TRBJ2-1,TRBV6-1,TGTGCCAGCAGTCTAGTCGGTGAGCAGTTCTTC,CASSLVGEQFF
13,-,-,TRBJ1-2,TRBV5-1,TGCGCCAGCAGACCATTCGGCCTATATGGCTACACCTTC,CASRPFGLYGYTF
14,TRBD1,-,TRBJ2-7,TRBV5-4,TGTGCCAGCAGCTCGGACAGGGGGCCCTACGAGCAGTACTTC,CASSSDRGPYEQYF
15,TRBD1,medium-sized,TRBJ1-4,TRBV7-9,TGTGCCAGCAGCTTAGCGATAGGACAGGGACAATCGGTGTTTTTT,CASSLAIGQGQSVFF